This passage covers 2 T cell receptor beta chains from one sample sequenced in a study of shared clonotypes between healthy human individuals. Sequencing was performed with immunoSEQ multiplex PCR; in TCRdb, only in-frame clones are kept and a portion is missing. This sample has fewer than 1.4 million clones, with more than 75% found just once. The sequencing sample was made of memory CD4+ T cells from PBMCs. Subset defined: CD45RA-negative fraction. Receptor source: a man between 18 and 35 years old in good health. Some clones in this sample may be carry-over from other donors' samples.

The chain carries TRBV28 and TRBJ1-2, with D hard to call. CDR1 MDHEN and CDR2 SYDVKM come from the germline V gene. The CDR3 sequence is 12 residues long. The V end lost 4 bases, the J end lost 8 bases, and 11 bases lay between the germline ends. The CDR3 bases are TGTGCCAGCAGTTCTGGAGCCGTAGGCTACACCTTC. This gives the protein CASSSGAVGYTF.

As DNA, the CDR3 is TGTGCTAGTGGTTTAAGTAAGGGTGGGGGACAGCCCATCGAGCAGTACTTC. Translated, it gives CASGLSKGGGQPIEQYF. This chain connects TRBV12-5 to TRBJ2-7; 7 bases map to TRBD1. Trimming took 3 bases from V and 6 from J; bases not matched to a gene: 17. In germline, CDR1 is LGHNT, CDR2 FRNRAP. CDR3 length: 17 amino acids.